One sample yielded the 9 T cell receptor beta chains listed below, sequenced in a study of response to subunit inactivated influenza vaccine. TCRdb analysed the RT-PCR reads with MiXCR anew, one entry per CDR3 protein. The repertoire holds around 850,000 distinct CDR3 sequences, with about 18% as singletons. Sample: PBMCs from blood, taken 5 days after vaccination. These receptor sequences come from a man aged 45 to 65 who received an inactivated influenza vaccine.

This clonotype was recorded a few times. The chain is built from TRBV5-1 and TRBJ2-7; 8 bases map to TRBD2. From germline, CDR1 is SGHRS and CDR2 YFSETQ. The V and J ends lost 5 bases and 0 bases, in that order; junction bases with no gene match: 7. This CDR3 has 15 residues. The CDR3 loop is CASRDSGVSSYEQYF. The CDR3, as DNA: TGCGCCAGCAGGGATAGCGGGGTCAGCTCCTACGAGCAGTACTTC. The whole variable domain, filled in from reference TRBV5-1 and TRBJ2-7, reads KAGVTQTPRYLIKTRGQQVTLSCSPISGHRSVSWYQQTPGQGLQFLFEYFSETQRNKGNFPGRFSGRQFSNSRSEMNVSTLELGDSALYLCASRDSGVSSYEQYFGPGTRLTVT.

This clonotype has a handful of counts. This chain uses TRBV5-1 with TRBJ2-2; D is perhaps TRBD1 or TRBD2 (5 bases each). Per the germline V gene, CDR1 is SGHRS and CDR2 is YFSETQ. Trimming cost V 0 bases and J 0 bases, with 15 bases left between them. The CDR3 contains 18 residues. The CDR3 sequence: CASSLDQAGTANTGELFF. DNA for the CDR3: TGCGCCAGCAGCTTGGACCAAGCCGGGACGGCGAACACCGGGGAGCTGTTTTTT.

This clonotype was observed a handful of times. The V call is TRBV12-3 or TRBV12-4, the J call TRBJ2-2; 11 bases match TRBD1. Trimming cost V 6 bases and J 6 bases; bases outside gene matches: 6. The CDR3 runs 15 residues. Written as DNA, the CDR3 is TGTGCCAGCAGCATACCGGGACAGGGGGCCGGGGAGCTGTTTTTT. Residues: CASSIPGQGAGELFF.

The rearrangement joins TRBV9 to TRBJ2-1; TRBD2 matches 9 bases. Germline CDR1 and CDR2: SGDLS and YYNGEE. This CDR3 region has 17 residues. Trimming at V came to 0 bases and at J to 9 bases, leaving 13 bases not matched to a gene. The CDR3 loop reads CASSVGAGASGIGEQFF. DNA for the CDR3: TGTGCCAGCAGCGTAGGAGCTGGGGCTAGCGGGATTGGTGAGCAGTTCTTC. Combining the CDR3 with reference TRBV9 and TRBJ2-1 gives the whole variable domain DSGVTQTPKHLITATGQRVTLRCSPRSGDLSVYWYQQSLDQGLQFLIQYYNGEERAKGNILERFSAQQFPDLHSELNLSSLELGDSALYFCASSVGAGASGIGEQFFGPGTRLTVL.

The gene calls are TRBV7-9 and TRBJ1-1, with D unclear. The CDR3 is made up of 15 amino acids. CDR1 and CDR2 from the germline V gene are SEHNR and FQNEAQ (reference sequence). The ends were cut back, 8 bases at V and 0 bases at J, with 16 bases in the middle. DNA for the CDR3: TGTGCCAGCGACCTCTTGAAACAGATGAACACTGAAGCTTTCTTT. It is translated as CASDLLKQMNTEAFF.

The rearrangement joins TRBV18 to TRBJ2-3; 8 nucleotides line up with TRBD2. This CDR3 has 16 residues. The germline V gene encodes CDR1 KGHSH and CDR2 LQKENI. V dropped 3 bases and J dropped 5; count of bases not matched to a gene: 10. The CDR3 nucleotides are TGTGCCAGCTCACCTCCCGCTGGCCTAGCGGGAGATACGCAGTATTTT. Protein: CASSPPAGLAGDTQYF.

The V gene is TRBV11-2, the J gene TRBJ2-1; D unclear. Germline CDR1 is SGHAT and CDR2 is FQNNGV. V lost 5 bases, J lost 7 bases, and 15 bases lay in between. CDR3 length equals 14 residues. The CDR3 reads CASSPGWPVNEQFF. CDR3 nucleotides: TGTGCCAGCAGCCCCGGATGGCCGGTGAATGAGCAGTTCTTC.

This clonotype was detected a few times. This rearrangement joins TRBV25-1 to TRBJ2-7, with 10 nucleotides matching TRBD1. Germline V lookup: CDR1 MGHDK, CDR2 SYGVNS. J lost 2 bases, V lost 4 bases, and 5 bases had no gene match. CDR3 length equals 15 residues. The CDR3 DNA sequence: TGTGCCAGCAGTGGGGGGACAGGGGCGACCTACGAGCAGTACTTC. Encoded protein: CASSGGTGATYEQYF.

The chain couples TRBV29-1 to TRBJ2-1, with 8 bases that match TRBD2. The CDR3 contains 12 residues. The junction had 0 bases not matched to a gene; V was cut back by 6 bases and J by 2 bases. Per germline, CDR1 SQVTM and CDR2 ANQGSEA. The CDR3 sequence is CSVTSAYNEQFF. CDR3 DNA: TGCAGCGTGACTAGCGCCTACAATGAGCAGTTCTTC.